This entry features one T cell receptor beta chain sequence. TCRdb reprocessed the 5' RACE reads, keeping one entry per CDR3 protein, no DNA. The sample table sets out 120,000 to 150,000 distinct CDR3 sequences. The CDR3 extends over 15 amino acids. The germline V gene has CDR1 SEHNR and CDR2 FQNEAQ (reference sequence). This entry belongs to a study of T cells expressing NK-cell markers. Background on the study: The study drew TCR beta repertoires from sorted CD3+CD56+NKG2C+, CD3+CD56+NKG2C- and CD3+CD56-NKG2C+ T cells. The study sequenced eight donors, seven HCMV-seropositive and one seronegative.

The sequenced material came from blood T cells: a sorted CD56 or NKG2C T cell subset, CD4+ or CD8+ T cells, or bulk PBMC T cells (not recorded which). The sequence came from a man between 18 and 35 years old in good health. V and J are TRBV7-9 and TRBJ2-5. The CDR3 region is CASSVSLGGRETQYF.